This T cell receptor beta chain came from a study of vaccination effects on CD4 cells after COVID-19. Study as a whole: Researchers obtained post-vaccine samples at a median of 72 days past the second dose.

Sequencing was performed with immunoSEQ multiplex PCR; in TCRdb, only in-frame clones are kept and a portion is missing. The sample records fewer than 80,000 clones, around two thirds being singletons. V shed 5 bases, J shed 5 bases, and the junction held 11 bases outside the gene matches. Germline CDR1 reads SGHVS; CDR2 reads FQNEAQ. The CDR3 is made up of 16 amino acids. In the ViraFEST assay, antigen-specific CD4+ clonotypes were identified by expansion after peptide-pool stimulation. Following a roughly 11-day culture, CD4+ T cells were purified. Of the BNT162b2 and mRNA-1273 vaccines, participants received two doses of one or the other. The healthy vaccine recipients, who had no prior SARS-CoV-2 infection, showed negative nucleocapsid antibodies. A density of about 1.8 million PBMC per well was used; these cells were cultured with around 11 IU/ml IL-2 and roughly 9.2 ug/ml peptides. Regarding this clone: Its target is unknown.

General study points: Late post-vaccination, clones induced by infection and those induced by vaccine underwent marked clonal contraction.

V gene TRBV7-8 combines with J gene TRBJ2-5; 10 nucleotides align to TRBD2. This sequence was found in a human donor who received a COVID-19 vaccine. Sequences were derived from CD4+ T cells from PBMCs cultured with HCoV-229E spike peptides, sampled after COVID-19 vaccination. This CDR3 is CASSITRGLAIETQYF. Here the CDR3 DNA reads TGTGCCAGCAGCATAACAAGGGGACTAGCGATTGAGACCCAGTACTTC.